The 29 T cell receptor beta chains in this list originate from one sample, sequenced in a study of CD8 T cells in Susac syndrome. An amount of RNA that ranged from roughly 0.45 to 1 ug was reverse transcribed with random hexamers. MiXCR, applied by TCRdb to the immunoSEQ multiplex PCR reads, yields one record per CDR3 protein. The table lists tens of thousands of distinct CDR3 sequences, 96% of them singletons. Material: CD4+ T cells from PBMCs. The receptors were gathered from a human donor with multiple sclerosis.

The V and J genes are TRBV24-1 and TRBJ2-2; D uncertain. CDR1 and CDR2 from the germline V gene are KGHDR and SFDVKD. This CDR3 contains 14 residues. V lost 3 bases and J 2 bases, leaving 6 bases between the germline ends. CDR3 coding DNA: TGTGCCACCAGTGATCCGACTAACACCGGGGAGCTGTTTTTT. This translates into CATSDPTNTGELFF.

Only one count was recorded for this clonotype. The chain has TRBV20-1 and TRBJ2-3, with 10 nucleotides matching TRBD2. This CDR3 spans 16 amino acids. J gave up 1 base and V 3 bases, and 7 bases lay outside the gene matches. Germline CDR1 is DFQATT and CDR2 is SNEGSKA (reference sequence). The CDR3 here is CSASGVLAGRTDTQYF. The CDR3, as DNA: TGCAGTGCTAGCGGGGTACTAGCGGGGCGCACAGATACGCAGTATTTT.

The chain has TRBV20-1 and TRBJ2-7, with 9 bases aligning to TRBD1. The ends lost 6 bases at V and 5 bases at J; junction bases unmatched: 5. The CDR3 contains 12 residues. CDR1 is DFQATT and CDR2 is SNEGSKA in the germline V gene (reference sequence). Here the CDR3 reads CSAPGQGNEQYF. The CDR3 DNA reads as TGCAGTGCCCCGGGACAGGGAAACGAGCAGTACTTC.

The V gene is TRBV6-5, the J gene TRBJ1-6; D is uncertain. V lost 0 bases and J lost 4, with 13 bases in between. The CDR3 covers 17 residues. The germline CDR1 and CDR2 sequences are MNHEY and SVGAGI. The CDR3 DNA follows: TGTGCCAGCAGTTACTCATTCTGGGCAGGATATAATTCACCCCTCCACTTT. It translates to CASSYSFWAGYNSPLHF.

The V call is TRBV28, the J call TRBJ2-5, with TRBD1 matching 12 bases. The CDR3 spans 15 residues. With V trimmed by 5 bases and J by 5 bases, 6 bases remained unmatched. Germline V gene data show CDR1 as MDHEN and CDR2 as SYDVKM. The chain's CDR3 is CASSPGQGASETQYF. The CDR3 DNA reads as TGTGCCAGCAGTCCGGGACAGGGGGCGAGTGAGACCCAGTACTTC.

This clonotype appeared a single time. The J gene is TRBJ2-7, the V gene TRBV5-1; the D is unclear. This CDR3 has 13 amino acids. Trimming stripped 2 bases from V and 0 bases from J, with 6 bases between. Germline values: CDR1 SGHRS, CDR2 YFSETQ. CDR3 nucleotides: TGCGCCAGCAGCTTCACCCTCTCCTACGAGCAGTACTTC. Amino acid sequence: CASSFTLSYEQYF.

As concerns this clonotype: An end of the junction does not agree with germline; a read error may underlie this. The chain combines TRBV3-1 with TRBJ1-1; 8 nucleotides align to TRBD1. This CDR3 region has 13 residues. The germline CDR1 and CDR2 sequences are LGHDT and YNNKEL (reference sequence). The CDR3 region is CASSQDLGGQADF. CDR3 DNA sequence: TGTGCCAGCAGCCAAGATCTGGGGGGACAGGCGGACTTT.

The rearrangement uses TRBV13 and TRBJ2-3, with D unclear. This CDR3 has 13 residues. Germline lookup yields CDR1 PRHDT and CDR2 FYEKMQ (reference sequence). Between the trimmed V and J ends, which lost 1 base and 2 bases, there was a span of 4 bases. As DNA, the CDR3 is TGTGCCAGCAGCTTAGCGTCCACAGATACGCAGTATTTT. Protein: CASSLASTDTQYF.

The genes are TRBV12-3 or TRBV12-4 and TRBJ1-4; no clear D. Trimming removed 6 bases at V and 5 bases at J, with 16 bases between. There are 15 residues in the CDR3. The CDR3 spells CASSPQRTPNEKLFF. CDR3 bases: TGTGCCAGCAGCCCCCAGCGAACCCCGAATGAAAAACTGTTTTTT.

The chain employs TRBV13 and TRBJ2-1; D remains unclear. With 10 bases removed from V and 6 bases from J, the gap between germline ends came to 19 bases. CDR3 length: 14 amino acids. Germline V gene lookup returns CDR1 PRHDT and CDR2 FYEKMQ (reference sequence). CDR3 sequence (DNA): TGTGCCATCGTTAACCGGCGCCGCTCCAATGAGCAGTTCTTC. It yields the protein CAIVNRRRSNEQFF.

The chain employs TRBV28 and TRBJ1-1; D uncertain. This CDR3 has 14 amino acids. Germline CDR1 and CDR2: MDHEN and SYDVKM. Trimming took 2 bases from V and 2 from J, leaving 9 bases between them. DNA of the CDR3: TGTGCCAGCAGTTTAGGCGGGTTTAACACTGAAGCTTTCTTT. It encodes CASSLGGFNTEAFF.

The V gene is TRBV3-1, the J gene TRBJ1-6; D uncertain. The CDR3 has 15 residues. Trimming removed 2 bases from V and 7 bases from J, with 12 bases in between. Germline CDR1 reads LGHDT; CDR2 reads YNNKEL (reference sequence). The CDR3 DNA is TGTGCCAGCAGCCAACGGGTACAGCCAAATTCACCCCTCCACTTT. The encoded protein is CASSQRVQPNSPLHF. The full variable domain, in which reference TRBV3-1 and TRBJ1-6 provide the parts outside the CDR3, is DTAVSQTPKYLVTQMGNDKSIKCEQNLGHDTMYWYKQDSKKFLKIMFSYNNKELIINETVPNRFSPKSPDKAHLNLHINSLELGDSAVYFCASSQRVQPNSPLHFGNGTRLTVT.

The rearrangement links TRBV7-8 to TRBJ2-3; no definite D call. CDR1 is SGHVS, CDR2 FQNEAQ, per germline. Trimming cost V 5 bases and J 4 bases, with 13 bases left between them. This CDR3 is built from 14 residues. The chain's CDR3 is CASSGRTSSDTQYF. The CDR3 nucleotides are TGTGCCAGCAGCGGCAGGACGAGTTCAGATACGCAGTATTTT.

J is TRBJ2-7 and V is TRBV13; D ambiguous. Germline-derived CDR1 and CDR2 are PRHDT and FYEKMQ (reference sequence). Trimming stripped 3 bases from V and 2 bases from J, with 11 bases between. The CDR3 extends over 14 amino acids. The CDR3 DNA reads TGTGCCAGCAGCTTCGTACTATCCCCCTACGAGCAGTACTTC. It codes for CASSFVLSPYEQYF.

The chain has TRBV3-1 and TRBJ2-6; D is unresolved. Germline CDR1 is LGHDT and CDR2 is YNNKEL (reference sequence). V shed 6 bases and J shed 0 bases, with 3 bases lying between them. The CDR3 sequence is 13 residues long. CDR3 sequence reads: CASRNSGANVLTF. The CDR3 coding sequence is TGTGCCAGCAGAAACTCTGGGGCCAACGTCCTGACTTTC.

This chain links TRBV5-1 with TRBJ2-7; no clear D. Germline-derived CDR1 and CDR2 are SGHRS and YFSETQ. The CDR3 covers 14 residues. V dropped 2 bases and J dropped 5 bases, with 14 bases sitting between them. This chain's CDR3 is CASSFWDSVHEQYF. CDR3 in DNA: TGCGCCAGCAGCTTCTGGGATTCGGTCCACGAGCAGTACTTC.

The chain employs TRBV6-6 and TRBJ2-7; possibly TRBD2 for D (6 bases). This CDR3 is built from 12 residues. Between the trimmed V and J ends, which lost 6 bases and 2 bases, there was a span of 8 bases. Per germline, CDR1 MNHNY and CDR2 SVGAGI (reference sequence). The CDR3 loop is CASREGTYEQYF. The CDR3 coding sequence is TGTGCCAGCAGGGAGGGAACCTACGAGCAGTACTTC.

The chain uses TRBV6-2 or TRBV6-3 and TRBJ1-4; D is uncertain. This CDR3 is built from 13 residues. The germline V and J ends were trimmed by 6 bases and 8 bases, with 13 bases remaining between them. Germline V gene data show CDR1 as MNHEY and CDR2 as SVGEGT. The CDR3 bases are TGTGCCAGCAGGCCTTCGGTCGGGGAAAAACTGTTTTTT. Translating gives CASRPSVGEKLFF.

The gene calls are TRBV11-3 and TRBJ2-1; D remains unclear. CDR3 length: 15 amino acids. V gave up 2 bases and J gave up 4 bases, with 12 bases separating them. Per the germline V gene, CDR1 is SGHNT and CDR2 is YENEEA. Written as DNA, the CDR3 is TGTGCCAGCAGCTTATACGGTGGAGAATACAATGAGCAGTTCTTC. Translation: CASSLYGGEYNEQFF. The whole variable domain, remainder taken from reference TRBV11-3 and TRBJ2-1, is EAGVVQSPRYKIIEKKQPVAFWCNPISGHNTLYWYLQNLGQGPELLIRYENEEAVDDSQLPKDRFSAERLKGVDSTLKIQPAELGDSAVYLCASSLYGGEYNEQFFGPGTRLTVL.

The V gene is TRBV30, the J gene TRBJ2-2; the D gene is possibly TRBD2 (7 bases). Germline loops: CDR1 GTSNPN, CDR2 SVGIG (reference sequence). CDR3 length equals 14 residues. The V and J ends lost 7 bases and 3 bases respectively, with 15 bases between them. DNA of the CDR3: TGTGCCTACCTGAGGGGGGGGTACACCGGGGAGCTGTTTTTT. It encodes CAYLRGGYTGELFF. Full variable domain (remainder filled in from reference TRBV30 and TRBJ2-2): SQTIHQWPATLVQPVGSPLSLECTVEGTSNPNLYWYRQAAGRGLQLLFYSVGIGQISSEVPQNLSASRPQDRQFILSSKKLLLSDSGFYLCAYLRGGYTGELFFGEGSRLTVL.

This clonotype was picked up one time. This rearrangement joins TRBV11-3 to TRBJ1-6; no reliable D call. The CDR3 covers 15 residues. Germline V gene sequence: CDR1 SGHNT, CDR2 YENEEA. The ends were cut back, 3 bases at V and 7 bases at J, with 13 bases in the middle. The CDR3 spells CASSLHPRANSPLHF. The CDR3 nucleotides read TGTGCCAGCAGCTTGCACCCCCGGGCAAATTCACCCCTCCACTTT. The full variable domain, with the rest looked up from reference TRBV11-3 and TRBJ1-6, is EAGVVQSPRYKIIEKKQPVAFWCNPISGHNTLYWYLQNLGQGPELLIRYENEEAVDDSQLPKDRFSAERLKGVDSTLKIQPAELGDSAVYLCASSLHPRANSPLHFGNGTRLTVT.

V and J are TRBV20-1 and TRBJ2-7, with 8 bases aligning to TRBD2. V trimming: 7 bases; J trimming: 3 bases; junction bases outside the gene matches: 11. This CDR3 spans 14 amino acids. Germline V gene data show CDR1 as DFQATT and CDR2 as SNEGSKA (reference sequence). Written as DNA, the CDR3 is TGCAGTGTCCCGGGTCGGGGGGGCCTCTACGAGCAGTACTTC. Residues: CSVPGRGGLYEQYF.

The gene calls are TRBV6-5 and TRBJ2-7; the D is unclear. Germline V lookup: CDR1 MNHEY, CDR2 SVGAGI. The V end was cut by 7 bases, the J end by 3 bases, with 7 bases between. CDR3 size: 11 residues. The CDR3 protein is CASTKGYEQYF. CDR3 in DNA: TGTGCCAGCACCAAGGGCTACGAGCAGTACTTC.

This clonotype came up a few times. This chain uses TRBV6-1 with TRBJ2-3; D call uncertain. CDR3 length equals 14 residues. Trimming shortened V by 4 bases and J by 2 bases, and 10 bases separated the two germline ends. Looked up from germline, CDR1 is MNHNS and CDR2 is SASEGT. CDR3 in amino acids: CASSGGRYTDTQYF. DNA of the CDR3: TGTGCCAGCAGTGGCGGCAGATACACAGATACGCAGTATTTT.

V is TRBV6-1 and J is TRBJ2-3; 9 bases match TRBD1. The germline V gene has CDR1 MNHNS and CDR2 SASEGT. J was trimmed by 3 bases and V by 2 bases; bases with no gene match: 3. The CDR3 extends over 15 amino acids. CDR3 bases: TGTGCCAGCAGTGAAACCGGGACAGGGACAGATACGCAGTATTTT. Translating it yields CASSETGTGTDTQYF.

This clonotype was seen more than once but under ten times. The DNA for the CDR3 is TGCAGCGTTGGACCCGGCCTCGGCTCCTACGAGCAGTACTTC. This encodes CSVGPGLGSYEQYF. The chain couples TRBV29-1 to TRBJ2-7; no clear D. This CDR3 spans 14 amino acids. Trimming stripped 4 bases from V and 0 bases from J, with 13 bases between. Germline loops: CDR1 SQVTM, CDR2 ANQGSEA.

This chain links TRBV28 with TRBJ1-2; 7 bases align to TRBD1. CDR1 is MDHEN and CDR2 is SYDVKM in the germline V gene. V gave up 6 bases and J gave up 2 bases; unmatched junction bases: 3. This CDR3 has 13 amino acids. The CDR3 is CASRRDRNYGYTF. The CDR3 region has the DNA TGTGCCAGCAGAAGGGACAGAAACTATGGCTACACCTTC.

This clonotype was found once. The chain carries TRBV3-1 and TRBJ2-2; 9 bases map to TRBD2. There are 18 residues in the CDR3. J gave up 5 bases and V 3 bases, and 13 bases lay outside the gene matches. Germline lookup yields CDR1 LGHDT and CDR2 YNNKEL (reference sequence). The CDR3 coding sequence is TGTGCCAGCAGCCAGGGTCGTCTAGCGGGGTTTGGGACCGGGGAGCTGTTTTTT. The encoded protein is CASSQGRLAGFGTGELFF.

The rearrangement joins TRBV5-1 to TRBJ2-7, with 12 positions matching TRBD1. The CDR3 extends over 15 amino acids. J gave up 3 bases and V 4 bases, and 5 bases lay outside the gene matches. Germline loops: CDR1 SGHRS, CDR2 YFSETQ. CDR3 in DNA: TGCGCCAGCAGCCGGGGACAGGGGGCCTTCTACGAGCAGTACTTC. Its protein product is CASSRGQGAFYEQYF.